The rows below give T cell receptor beta chains drawn from one sample of a study of T cells after posttransplantation cyclophosphamide. Method: immunoSEQ multiplex PCR; TCRdb's copy keeps in-frame clones and lacks some. Among 650 to 850 clones listed, around 86% were seen once. The sequencing sample was made of gut tissue. These receptors were taken from a man aged 45 to 65. The CDR3 runs from the conserved cysteine through the conserved F or W. A D gene is named only where the DNA matches it firmly. Clone size is stated in some rows and not others, as once, few, many or a class when expanded.

TRBJ2-7,TRBD1,-,TRBV6-5,CASSYPGQGVYEQYF,TGTGCCAGCAGTTACCCGGGACAGGGTGTCTACGAGCAGTACTTC
TRBJ2-7,-,-,TRBV21-1,CASSVFGQNNYEQYF,TGTGCCAGCAGCGTTTTTGGACAGAACAACTACGAGCAGTACTTC
TRBJ1-1,TRBD1,few,TRBV5-4,CASSLARGRAGEAFF,TGTGCCAGCAGCTTGGCCAGGGGGCGCGCGGGTGAAGCTTTCTTT
TRBJ1-2,TRBD1,-,TRBV9,CASSADREDYTF,TGTGCCAGCAGCGCGGACAGGGAAGACTACACCTTC
TRBJ2-1,TRBD2,-,TRBV28,CASSSSSGGSYNEQFF,TGTGCCAGCAGTTCATCTAGCGGGGGGTCCTACAATGAGCAGTTCTTC
TRBJ1-1,TRBD1,-,TRBV11-2,CASSGQGRLAEAFF,TGTGCCAGCAGCGGACAGGGTAGACTCGCTGAAGCTTTCTTT
TRBJ2-3,-,-,TRBV18,CASSPRDKTITDTQYF,TGTGCCAGCTCACCACGGGACAAGACGATCACAGATACGCAGTATTTT
TRBJ1-5,-,-,TRBV15,CATGRGGRNQPQHF,TGTGCCACCGGGAGGGGGGGTCGCAATCAGCCCCAGCATTTT
TRBJ1-6,-,-,TRBV6-5,CASSFGSGDSPLHF,TGTGCCAGCAGTTTCGGGAGTGGGGATTCACCCCTCCACTTT
TRBJ1-5,-,-,TRBV5-6,CASSLRTGIPNQPQHF,TGTGCCAGCAGCCTACGTACAGGGATCCCCAATCAGCCCCAGCATTTT
TRBJ1-1,-,-,TRBV6-5,CASSLAGGEAFF,TGTGCCAGCAGTCTCGCCGGGGGTGAAGCTTTCTTT
TRBJ1-1,TRBD1,once,TRBV5-1,CASSLQGWGTEAFF,TGCGCCAGCAGCTTACAGGGGTGGGGCACTGAAGCTTTCTTT
TRBJ2-3,TRBD1,few,TRBV28,CASPPRPGTGGGRDGTQYF,TGTGCCAGCCCCCCTCGCCCCGGGACAGGGGGCGGCCGTGACGGTACGCAGTATTTT
TRBJ1-5,-,-,TRBV19,CASSIQQFGNQPQHF,TGTGCCAGTAGTATACAACAGTTCGGCAATCAGCCCCAGCATTTT
TRBJ2-1,-,-,TRBV9,CASSTGGSSYNEQFF,TGTGCCAGCTCCACTGGGGGCAGCTCCTACAATGAGCAGTTCTTC
TRBJ2-3,TRBD2,-,TRBV27,CASSSPAGEGRDTQYF,TGTGCCAGCAGTTCTCCGGCGGGGGAGGGACGAGATACGCAGTATTTT
TRBJ1-4,-,-,TRBV2,CASSGVTGTNEKLFF,TGTGCCAGCAGTGGAGTTACAGGGACTAATGAAAAACTGTTTTTT
TRBJ1-1,TRBD1,once,TRBV29-1,CSVLQGRIQAFF,TGCAGCGTTTTACAGGGGAGAATTCAAGCTTTCTTT
TRBJ1-6,TRBD1,-,TRBV6-5,CASRQTGDGNSPLHF,TGTGCCAGCAGGCAAACAGGGGATGGTAATTCACCCCTCCACTTT
TRBJ2-1,TRBD2,-,TRBV27,CASSHPRTGGYNEQFF,TGTGCCAGCAGTCATCCCCGGACGGGAGGATACAATGAGCAGTTCTTC
TRBJ1-2,-,once,TRBV28,CASSLGQADGYTF,TGTGCCAGCAGTTTGGGGCAGGCGGATGGCTACACCTTC
TRBJ1-1,-,-,TRBV29-1,CSVAISSGTEAFF,TGCAGCGTTGCGATCTCCTCGGGCACTGAAGCTTTCTTT
TRBJ2-7,TRBD2,once,TRBV15,CATSRPGLVPSYEQYF,TGTGCCACCAGCAGACCTGGACTAGTGCCATCCTACGAGCAGTACTTC
TRBJ2-1,TRBD2,-,TRBV4-2,CASSPTSGGNNEQFF,TGTGCCAGCAGCCCCACTAGCGGGGGTAACAATGAGCAGTTCTTC
TRBJ2-7,TRBD1,-,TRBV28,CASSLNRGSDEQYF,TGTGCCAGCAGTTTAAACAGGGGATCGGACGAGCAGTACTTC
TRBJ1-2,TRBD1,-,TRBV7-8,CASSSGQGYYGYTF,TGTGCCAGCAGCTCGGGACAGGGATATTATGGCTACACCTTC
TRBJ2-2,TRBD1,-,TRBV6-5,CASSYGDRTNTGELFF,TGTGCCAGCAGTTATGGGGACAGGACGAACACCGGGGAGCTGTTTTTT
TRBJ2-3,-,-,TRBV27,CASKAAHTHHSTDTQYF,TGTGCCAGCAAAGCGGCGCACACCCATCATTCCACAGATACGCAGTATTTT
TRBJ2-7,-,-,TRBV30,CAWSDGISYEQYF,TGTGCCTGGAGTGACGGGATCTCCTACGAGCAGTACTTC
TRBJ2-1,-,-,TRBV19,CASSIEMAGDEQFF,TGTGCCAGTAGTATAGAAATGGCAGGGGATGAGCAGTTCTTC
TRBJ2-1,-,-,TRBV7-2,CASTPRPLDNNEQFF,TGTGCCAGCACCCCCCGGCCACTAGACAACAATGAGCAGTTCTTC
TRBJ1-2,-,-,TRBV4-1,CASSLGGAGYTF,TGCGCCAGCAGCCTCGGGGGGGCTGGCTACACCTTC
TRBJ1-1,TRBD1,-,TRBV5-4,CASRGTGPRTEAFF,TGTGCCAGCAGAGGGACAGGGCCCAGGACTGAAGCTTTCTTT
TRBJ2-7,-,-,TRBV7-8,CASSSRQTYEQYF,TGTGCCAGCAGCTCCCGACAGACATACGAGCAGTACTTC
TRBJ2-7,-,-,TRBV19,CASSISGHPIYEQYF,TGTGCCAGTAGTATAAGTGGGCACCCGATTTACGAGCAGTACTTC
TRBJ2-5,TRBD1,-,TRBV6-5,CASSGTAQETQYF,TGTGCCAGCAGCGGGACAGCCCAAGAGACCCAGTACTTC
TRBJ1-1,-,-,TRBV5-1,CASSLTGLNTEAFF,TGCGCCAGCAGCTTAACAGGGCTGAACACTGAAGCTTTCTTT
TRBJ2-5,-,-,TRBV28,CASSFDPREELQETQYF,TGTGCCAGCAGTTTCGACCCCCGTGAGGAGCTCCAAGAGACCCAGTACTTC
TRBJ2-7,-,-,TRBV7-2,CASSFYYEQYF,TGTGCCAGCAGCTTTTACTACGAGCAGTACTTC
TRBJ1-6,-,-,TRBV9,CASSATGDNSPLHF,TGTGCCAGCAGCGCTACAGGAGACAATTCACCCCTCCACTTT
TRBJ1-6,-,-,TRBV27,CASSSSVGLPLHF,TGTGCCAGCAGTTCCAGCGTGGGTTTACCCCTCCACTTT
TRBJ2-7,TRBD2,-,TRBV7-2,CASSLEPPGLAKYEQYF,TGTGCCAGCAGCTTAGAGCCACCGGGACTAGCCAAATACGAGCAGTACTTC
TRBJ2-7,-,-,TRBV11-3,CASSLGGFSGLISYEQYF,TGTGCCAGCAGCTTAGGAGGCTTTAGCGGATTGATCTCCTACGAGCAGTACTTC
TRBJ2-2,-,-,TRBV6-6,CASGRVAGELFF,TGTGCCAGCGGTCGGGTAGCCGGGGAGCTGTTTTTT
TRBJ2-5,-,-,TRBV13,CASSLGVGEETQYF,TGTGCCAGCAGCTTAGGAGTAGGGGAAGAGACCCAGTACTTC
TRBJ2-7,TRBD2,-,TRBV30,CAWSVGLAGSSYEQYF,TGTGCCTGGAGTGTAGGGCTAGCGGGAAGCTCCTACGAGCAGTACTTC
TRBJ2-2,-,-,TRBV4-2,CASSQELVPGELFF,TGTGCCAGCAGCCAAGAATTAGTTCCCGGGGAGCTGTTTTTT
TRBJ2-3,TRBD1,once,TRBV29-1,CSVEGAQGDTDTQYF,TGCAGCGTTGAGGGAGCGCAGGGGGACACAGATACGCAGTATTTT
TRBJ2-2,-,-,TRBV5-1,CASSYSGGLDGGELFF,TGCGCCAGCAGCTACTCAGGGGGGCTGGATGGCGGGGAGCTGTTTTTT
TRBJ1-5,-,few,TRBV5-6,CASSLWGGNQPQHF,TGTGCCAGCAGCTTGTGGGGGGGCAATCAGCCCCAGCATTTT
TRBJ2-5,TRBD2,-,TRBV10-3,CAIKLAGGPAETQYF,TGTGCCATCAAACTAGCGGGAGGGCCCGCTGAGACCCAGTACTTC